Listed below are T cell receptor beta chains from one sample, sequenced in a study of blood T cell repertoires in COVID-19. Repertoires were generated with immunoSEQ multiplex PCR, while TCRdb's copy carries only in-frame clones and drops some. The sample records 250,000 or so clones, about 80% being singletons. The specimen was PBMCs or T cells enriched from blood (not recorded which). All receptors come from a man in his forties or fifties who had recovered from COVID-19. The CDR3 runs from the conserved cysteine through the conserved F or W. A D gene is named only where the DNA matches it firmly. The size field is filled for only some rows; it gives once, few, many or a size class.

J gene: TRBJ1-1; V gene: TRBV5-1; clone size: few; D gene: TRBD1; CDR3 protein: CASSPATGGSEAFF; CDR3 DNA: TGCGCCAGCAGCCCCGCCACAGGGGGCTCTGAAGCTTTCTTT
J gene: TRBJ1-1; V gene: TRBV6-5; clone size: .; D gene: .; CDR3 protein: CASSSAGTEAFF; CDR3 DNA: TGTGCCAGCAGTTCCGCCGGCACTGAAGCTTTCTTT
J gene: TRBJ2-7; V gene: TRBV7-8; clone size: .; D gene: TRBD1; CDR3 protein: CASQLGDRGPYEQYF; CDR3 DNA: TGTGCCAGCCAGTTGGGGGACAGGGGCCCCTACGAGCAGTACTTC
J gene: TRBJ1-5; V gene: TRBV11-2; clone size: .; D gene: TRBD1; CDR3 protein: CASSQGASNQPQHF; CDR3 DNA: TGTGCCAGCAGCCAGGGGGCTAGCAATCAGCCCCAGCATTTT
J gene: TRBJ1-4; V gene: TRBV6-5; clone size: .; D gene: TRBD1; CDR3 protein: CASSLTGGREEKLFF; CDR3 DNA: TGTGCCAGCAGCCTTACAGGGGGGAGAGAAGAAAAACTGTTTTTT
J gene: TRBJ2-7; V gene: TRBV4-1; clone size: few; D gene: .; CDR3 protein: CASSQAGTSLYEQYF; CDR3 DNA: TGCGCCAGCAGCCAAGCTGGGACTTCCCTCTACGAGCAGTACTTC
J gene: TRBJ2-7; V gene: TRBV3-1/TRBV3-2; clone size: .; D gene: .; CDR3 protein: CASSQLPAGTTSEQYF; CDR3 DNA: TGTGCCAGCAGCCAACTCCCTGCGGGAACAACCTCCGAGCAGTACTTC
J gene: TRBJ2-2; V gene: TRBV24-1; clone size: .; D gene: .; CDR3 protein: CATSEPSLTGELFF; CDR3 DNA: TGTGCCACCAGTGAGCCGTCGCTAACCGGGGAGCTGTTTTTT
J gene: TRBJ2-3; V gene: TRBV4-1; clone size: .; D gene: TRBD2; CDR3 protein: CASSQAAGGADTQYF; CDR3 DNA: TGCGCCAGCAGCCAAGCCGCGGGGGGCGCAGATACGCAGTATTTT
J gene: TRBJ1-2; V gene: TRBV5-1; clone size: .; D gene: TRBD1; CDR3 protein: CASSPGGSDGYTF; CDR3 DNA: TGCGCCAGCAGTCCAGGGGGGAGTGATGGCTACACCTTC
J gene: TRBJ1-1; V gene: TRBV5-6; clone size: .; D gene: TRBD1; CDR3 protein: CARRTGRDTEAFF; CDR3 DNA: TGTGCCAGACGGACAGGGAGGGACACTGAAGCTTTCTTT
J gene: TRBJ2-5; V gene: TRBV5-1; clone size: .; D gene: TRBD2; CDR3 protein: CASSGGYQETQYF; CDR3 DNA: TGCGCCAGTTCCGGGGGGTACCAAGAGACCCAGTACTTC
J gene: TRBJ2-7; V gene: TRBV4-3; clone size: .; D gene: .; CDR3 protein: CASSHVGDRSYEQYF; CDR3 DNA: TGCGCCAGCAGCCACGTGGGAGACCGCTCCTACGAGCAGTACTTC
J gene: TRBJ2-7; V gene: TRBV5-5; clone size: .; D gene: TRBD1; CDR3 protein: CASSTSTGGYEQYF; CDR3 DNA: TGTGCCAGCAGCACCTCGACAGGGGGTTACGAGCAGTACTTC
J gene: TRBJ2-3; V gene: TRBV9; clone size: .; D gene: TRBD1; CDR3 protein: CASSLTGTGNPDTQYF; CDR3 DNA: TGTGCCAGCAGCCTTACCGGGACAGGGAATCCAGATACGCAGTATTTT
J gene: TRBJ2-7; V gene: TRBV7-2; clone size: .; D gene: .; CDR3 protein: CASSLGGRGVDEQYF; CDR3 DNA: TGTGCCAGCAGCTTAGGAGGCCGGGGAGTGGACGAGCAGTACTTC
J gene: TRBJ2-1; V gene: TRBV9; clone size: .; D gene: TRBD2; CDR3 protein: CASSPGGTSGIGEQFF; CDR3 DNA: TGTGCCAGCAGCCCAGGTGGGACTAGCGGGATTGGCGAGCAGTTCTTC
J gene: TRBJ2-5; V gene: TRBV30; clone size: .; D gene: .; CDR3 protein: CAWSVGIIGVQETQYF; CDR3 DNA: TGTGCCTGGAGTGTAGGGATCATAGGGGTGCAAGAGACCCAGTACTTC
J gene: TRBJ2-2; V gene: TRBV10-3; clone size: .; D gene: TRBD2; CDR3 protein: CAISAGKGRDGELFF; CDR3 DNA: TGTGCCATCAGTGCTGGCAAGGGGAGGGACGGGGAGCTGTTTTTT